The 22 T cell receptor beta chains reported below all come from one sample, sequenced in a study of blood T cell repertoires in COVID-19. Measured with immunoSEQ multiplex PCR; TCRdb has only the in-frame clones, and not every one. The table lists some 460,000 clones, 87% of them singletons, with approximately 2% in the top ten. The sample taken for sequencing was PBMCs or T cells enriched from blood (not recorded which). These receptors all come from a woman under 30 with acute COVID-19.

This clone was counted only a few times. The CDR3 bases are TGTGCCAGCACCAACTGGAACTATGGCTACACCTTC. Its protein is CASTNWNYGYTF. The V gene is TRBV6-6, the J gene TRBJ1-2; D remains unclear. There are 12 residues in the CDR3. The germline gives CDR1 MNHNY, CDR2 SVGAGI (reference sequence). Trimming took off 7 bases at V and 2 bases at J, with 8 bases between the two ends.

The chain has TRBV5-1 and TRBJ2-7; TRBD1 is a possible D gene (5 bases). Germline assignment: CDR1 SGHRS and CDR2 YFSETQ. There are 12 residues in the CDR3. V was trimmed by 2 bases and J by 6 bases, leaving 9 bases between them. The CDR3 sequence is CASSFPGREQYF. The CDR3 DNA sequence: TGCGCCAGCAGCTTCCCAGGGCGCGAGCAGTACTTC.

CDR3 sequence reads: CAWSVPGKGRLIHANTGELFF. CDR3 nucleotide sequence: TGTGCCTGGAGTGTACCGGGAAAAGGACGACTCATTCACGCGAACACCGGGGAGCTGTTTTTT. The chain carries TRBV30 and TRBJ2-2, with D tentatively TRBD2 (5 bases). Germline V CDR1 and CDR2: GTSNPN, SVGIG (reference sequence). The CDR3 is 21 amino acids. V lost 0 bases, J lost 0 bases, and 26 bases lay in between.

This clone was found a few times. V and J are TRBV6-5 and TRBJ1-6, with D maybe TRBD1 (6 bases). The CDR3 loop spans 12 amino acids. Germline CDR1 and CDR2: MNHEY and SVGAGI. The V end lost 4 bases, the J end lost 9 bases, and 7 bases lay between the germline ends. CDR3 sequence reads: CASSFRGSPLHF. The CDR3 region has the DNA TGTGCCAGCAGTTTCAGGGGTTCACCCCTCCACTTT.

The chain employs TRBV5-1 and TRBJ1-6, with 10 bases aligning to TRBD1. V lost 4 bases and J lost 10; bases outside the gene matches: 5. CDR1 and CDR2 from the germline V gene are SGHRS and YFSETQ. CDR3 length equals 14 residues. The CDR3 sequence: CASSLTGGDSPLHF. The CDR3 DNA sequence: TGCGCCAGCAGCCTGACAGGGGGCGACTCACCCCTCCACTTT.

The chain has TRBV12-3 or TRBV12-4 and TRBJ2-2, with a tentative D call TRBD1 (5 bases). This CDR3 comprises 13 residues. Between the trimmed V and J ends, which lost 7 bases and 1 base, there was a span of 7 bases. CDR3 protein: CASIDRNTGELFF. CDR3 DNA sequence: TGTGCCAGCATCGACAGGAACACCGGGGAGCTGTTTTTT.

This clone was picked up one time. This chain uses TRBV3-1 (or the pseudogene TRBV3-2) with TRBJ2-1; 10 positions agree with TRBD1. The CDR3 runs to 15 residues. Germline CDR1 is LGHDT and CDR2 is YNNKEL (reference sequence). V trimming: 0 bases; J trimming: 7 bases; junction bases outside the gene matches: 3. CDR3 sequence reads: CASSQDPGQGNEQFF. The CDR3 DNA reads TGTGCCAGCAGCCAAGACCCGGGACAGGGGAATGAGCAGTTCTTC.

This clone has only one observation. The genes are TRBV7-2 and TRBJ1-5; D is uncertain. CDR3 length: 17 amino acids. The V end was cut by 7 bases, the J end by 10 bases, with 29 bases between. CDR1 is SGHTA, CDR2 FQGNSA, per germline. The CDR3 spells CASKSLDFSRTVQPQHF. CDR3 in DNA: TGTGCCAGCAAAAGCTTAGATTTTTCGCGGACTGTTCAACCCCAGCATTTT.

The chain combines TRBV30 with TRBJ2-3; the D is unclear. Trimming took off 2 bases at V and 10 bases at J, with 10 bases between the two ends. The CDR3 is 11 amino acids. CDR1 GTSNPN and CDR2 SVGIG come from the germline V gene (reference sequence). The CDR3, as DNA: TGTGCCTGGAGTTCGGTAAATGCGCAGTATTTT. It is translated as CAWSSVNAQYF.

The rearrangement uses TRBV7-9 and TRBJ1-2; D perhaps matches TRBD1 (6 bases). The germline V gene has CDR1 SEHNR and CDR2 FQNEAQ (reference sequence). CDR3 length: 14 amino acids. V gave up 6 bases and J gave up 4 bases, with 15 bases separating them. CDR3 region: CASSSRGVGYGYTF. CDR3 bases: TGTGCCAGCAGTTCCAGGGGAGTAGGCTATGGCTACACCTTC.

V is TRBV10-3 and J is TRBJ1-6; 7 nucleotides match TRBD1. The junction had 8 bases not matched to a gene; V was cut back by 3 bases and J by 6 bases. The CDR3 contains 16 residues. Germline loops: CDR1 ENHRY, CDR2 SYGVKD. The CDR3 protein is CAISDKLDRPNSPLHF. CDR3 sequence (DNA): TGTGCCATCAGTGATAAACTGGACAGGCCTAATTCACCCCTCCACTTT.

The chain uses TRBV6-6 and TRBJ1-1; TRBD1 might be the D (6 bases). With 2 bases removed from V and 3 bases from J, the gap between germline ends came to 10 bases. In germline, CDR1 is MNHNY, CDR2 SVGAGI (reference sequence). CDR3 length: 14 amino acids. The CDR3 nucleotides read TGTGCCAGCAGTTACCCACAGGGCTACACTGAAGCTTTCTTT. Its translation: CASSYPQGYTEAFF.

CDR3 in amino acids: CASNRGYTEAFF. The CDR3 DNA reads TGTGCCAGTAACAGGGGTTACACTGAAGCTTTCTTT. The rearrangement joins TRBV28 to TRBJ1-1; TRBD1 matches at 7 bases. The V segment lost 9 bases and the J segment 3 bases; nucleotides outside the gene matches: 4. CDR1 and CDR2 (germline): MDHEN, SYDVKM. The CDR3 is 12 residues long. Variable domain in full (rest from reference TRBV28 and TRBJ1-1): DVKVTQSSRYLVKRTGEKVFLECVQDMDHENMFWYRQDPGLGLRLIYFSYDVKMKEKGDIPEGYSVSREKKERFSLILESASTNQTSMYLCASNRGYTEAFFGQGTRLTVV.

This sequence joins TRBV29-1 and TRBJ2-1; 9 bases map to TRBD2. CDR1 and CDR2 (germline): SQVTM, ANQGSEA. Losses at the gene ends were 3 bases for V and 3 bases for J; bases not matched to a gene: 6. This CDR3 is 15 amino acids long. The CDR3: CSVDPSGDLYNEQFF. The CDR3 DNA follows: TGCAGCGTTGATCCTAGCGGGGACCTCTACAATGAGCAGTTCTTC.

The chain uses TRBV6-6 and TRBJ2-7; perhaps TRBD1 as D (5 bases). Trimming cost V 2 bases and J 4 bases, with 15 bases left between them. The CDR3 is made up of 15 amino acids. Germline V lookup: CDR1 MNHNY, CDR2 SVGAGI (reference sequence). The CDR3 nucleotides read TGTGCCAGCAGTTACATCCAGGGTCCATTGTACGAGCAGTACTTC. Translation: CASSYIQGPLYEQYF.

Concerning this clone itself: Distinct nucleotide sequences in the sample also encode this CDR3. J is TRBJ2-7 and V is TRBV12-3 or TRBV12-4; D possibly corresponds to TRBD2 (5 bases). Trimming removed 4 bases from V and 1 base from J, with 8 bases in between. The CDR3 has 13 amino acids. This CDR3 reads CASSSGNSYEQYF. The CDR3 DNA reads as TGTGCCAGCAGTTCCGGGAATTCCTACGAGCAGTACTTC.

The J gene is TRBJ2-1, the V gene TRBV5-5; 8 bases align to TRBD1. CDR1 and CDR2 from the germline V gene are SGHKS and YYEKEE (reference sequence). The V segment lost 1 base and the J segment 2 bases; nucleotides outside the gene matches: 2. This CDR3 spans 15 amino acids. CDR3 amino acids: CASSLSRGPYNEQFF. DNA of the CDR3: TGTGCCAGCAGCTTGAGCAGGGGGCCCTACAATGAGCAGTTCTTC.

V is TRBV9 and J is TRBJ2-7; D is undetermined. CDR3 length: 13 residues. V was cut by 0 bases and J by 6 bases, with 10 bases left in between. Germline V lookup: CDR1 SGDLS, CDR2 YYNGEE. CDR3 DNA sequence: TGTGCCAGCAGCGTAGGTCTAGTCGGCGAGCAGTACTTC. This gives the protein CASSVGLVGEQYF.

This chain joins TRBV5-5 and TRBJ1-1; TRBD1 matches at 7 bases. V lost 4 bases, J lost 1 base, and 4 bases stayed unmatched. The germline gives CDR1 SGHKS, CDR2 YYEKEE (reference sequence). There are 14 residues in the CDR3. CDR3 DNA: TGTGCCAGCAGCCTGGGACAGTCGAACACTGAAGCTTTCTTT. Protein sequence: CASSLGQSNTEAFF.

This chain connects TRBV6-5 to TRBJ1-1; no definite D call. The CDR3 is 13 amino acids. V lost 6 bases to trimming and J lost 0 bases, with 8 bases between them. Germline assignment: CDR1 MNHEY and CDR2 SVGAGI. CDR3 region: CASRALLNTEAFF. For the CDR3, the DNA is TGTGCCAGCAGGGCCTTGCTGAACACTGAAGCTTTCTTT.

The chain has TRBV25-1 and TRBJ1-2; TRBD1 matches at 9 bases. Germline assignment: CDR1 MGHDK and CDR2 SYGVNS. This CDR3 is 16 amino acids long. V gave up 5 bases and J gave up 2 bases; unmatched junction bases: 9. CDR3 nucleotide sequence: TGTGCCAGCAGTCCCCACGGCGGACAGGGGAACTATGGCTACACCTTC. It yields the protein CASSPHGGQGNYGYTF.

The rearrangement links TRBV5-1 to TRBJ2-6; D uncertain. CDR1 SGHRS and CDR2 YFSETQ come from the germline V gene. Trimming cost V 0 bases and J 1 base, with 8 bases left between them. This CDR3 has 16 residues. CDR3 protein: CASSLGGLSGANVLTF. The CDR3, as DNA: TGCGCCAGCAGCTTGGGCGGATTGTCTGGGGCCAACGTCCTGACTTTC.